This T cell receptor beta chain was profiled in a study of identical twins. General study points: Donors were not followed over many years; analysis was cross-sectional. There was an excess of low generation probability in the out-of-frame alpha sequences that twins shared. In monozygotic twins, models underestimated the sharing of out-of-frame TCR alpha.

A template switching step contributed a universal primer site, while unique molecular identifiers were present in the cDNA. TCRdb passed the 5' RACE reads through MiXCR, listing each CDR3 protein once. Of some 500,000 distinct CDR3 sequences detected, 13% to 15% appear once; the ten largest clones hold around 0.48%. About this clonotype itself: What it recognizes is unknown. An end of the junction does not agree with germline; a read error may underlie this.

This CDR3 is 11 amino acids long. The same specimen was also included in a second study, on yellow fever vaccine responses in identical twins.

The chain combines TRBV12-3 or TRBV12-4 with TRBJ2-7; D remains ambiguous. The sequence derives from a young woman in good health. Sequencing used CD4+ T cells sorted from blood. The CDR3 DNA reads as TGTGCCAGCAGTTTAGGTGGGGAAAAGCACTTC. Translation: CASSLGGEKHF.